A selection of T cell receptor beta chains follows, all from one sample in a study of Ad26.COV2.S vaccination and SARS-CoV-2 variants. Clones were read by immunoSEQ multiplex PCR, and TCRdb kept only the in-frame ones, dropping some. In the table there are around 350,000 clones, about 91% of which are singletons. The sequencing here drew on peripheral blood, taken after recovery from COVID-19. Source of these receptors: a human donor who had recovered from COVID-19. CDR3s include the opening cysteine and the closing phenylalanine or tryptophan. Fields, in order: CDR3 protein, CDR3 DNA, J gene, D gene, V gene, clone size. A D gene is named only where the DNA matches it firmly. The listing skips clone size in some rows; elsewhere it reads once, few, many or a size class.

CDR3aa: CASSSGTGTMGYTF; CDR3nt: TGTGCCAGCAGCTCCGGGACGGGGACTATGGGCTACACCTTC; j_gene: TRBJ1-2; d_gene: NA; v_gene: TRBV13; abundance: NA
CDR3aa: CASSEGDGYTF; CDR3nt: TGTGCCAGCAGTGAGGGGGATGGCTACACCTTC; j_gene: TRBJ1-2; d_gene: NA; v_gene: TRBV27; abundance: once
CDR3aa: CASSHGTGSSLFF; CDR3nt: TGTGCCAGCAGTCACGGGACAGGGAGTTCACTGTTTTTT; j_gene: TRBJ1-4; d_gene: TRBD1; v_gene: TRBV27; abundance: NA
CDR3aa: CASSAGRGGGYTF; CDR3nt: TGTGCCAGCAGCGCGGGAAGGGGGGGCGGCTACACCTTC; j_gene: TRBJ1-2; d_gene: NA; v_gene: TRBV5-6; abundance: NA
CDR3aa: CASSYRQGGELFF; CDR3nt: TGTGCCAGCAGCTACCGACAGGGAGGGGAGCTGTTTTTT; j_gene: TRBJ2-2; d_gene: TRBD1; v_gene: TRBV27; abundance: NA
CDR3aa: CASSRSGRLAGGPGNEQFF; CDR3nt: TGTGCCAGCAGTAGGTCAGGCAGACTAGCGGGGGGGCCGGGGAATGAGCAGTTCTTC; j_gene: TRBJ2-1; d_gene: TRBD2; v_gene: TRBV2; abundance: NA
CDR3aa: CASSYSGPNEQFF; CDR3nt: TGTGCCAGCAGTTACTCCGGTCCCAATGAGCAGTTCTTC; j_gene: TRBJ2-1; d_gene: NA; v_gene: TRBV6-5; abundance: NA
CDR3aa: CASSFRGEYEQYF; CDR3nt: TGTGCCAGCAGCTTCCGGGGGGAGTACGAGCAGTACTTC; j_gene: TRBJ2-7; d_gene: TRBD2; v_gene: TRBV9; abundance: NA
CDR3aa: CASSRTSSEQYF; CDR3nt: TGTGCCAGCAGCAGAACTAGTAGCGAGCAGTACTTC; j_gene: TRBJ2-7; d_gene: NA; v_gene: TRBV5-4; abundance: NA
CDR3aa: CASSLGGNGYTF; CDR3nt: TGTGCCAGCAGCTTAGGGGGAAATGGCTACACCTTC; j_gene: TRBJ1-2; d_gene: NA; v_gene: TRBV7-9; abundance: many
CDR3aa: CASSLAHTSGVRVDTQYF; CDR3nt: TGTGCCAGCAGCTTAGCGCACACTAGCGGGGTGCGGGTAGATACGCAGTATTTT; j_gene: TRBJ2-3; d_gene: TRBD2; v_gene: TRBV7-2; abundance: few
CDR3aa: CASSERVTDIQYF; CDR3nt: TGTGCCAGCAGCGAGCGCGTAACGGACATTCAGTACTTC; j_gene: TRBJ2-4; d_gene: NA; v_gene: TRBV7-9; abundance: NA
CDR3aa: CASSLGRGRSTEAFF; CDR3nt: TGTGCCAGCAGCTTAGGAAGGGGGCGATCCACTGAAGCTTTCTTT; j_gene: TRBJ1-1; d_gene: TRBD1; v_gene: TRBV11-2; abundance: NA
CDR3aa: CASSLGAGVYGYTF; CDR3nt: TGTGCCAGCAGCTTGGGGGCAGGGGTCTATGGCTACACCTTC; j_gene: TRBJ1-2; d_gene: NA; v_gene: TRBV5-6; abundance: NA
CDR3aa: CASSSARHEQFF; CDR3nt: TGTGCCAGCAGTTCCGCTAGGCATGAGCAGTTCTTC; j_gene: TRBJ2-1; d_gene: NA; v_gene: TRBV6-5; abundance: NA
CDR3aa: CASSEGVGSSYEQYF; CDR3nt: TGTGCCAGCAGCGAGGGGGTCGGCAGTAGCTACGAGCAGTACTTC; j_gene: TRBJ2-7; d_gene: NA; v_gene: TRBV9; abundance: NA
CDR3aa: CASRDLTSGAEGTGELFF; CDR3nt: TGTGCCAGCAGAGACTTGACTAGCGGGGCCGAGGGCACCGGGGAGCTGTTTTTT; j_gene: TRBJ2-2; d_gene: TRBD2; v_gene: TRBV5-4; abundance: NA
CDR3aa: CASSVGTGGYTF; CDR3nt: TGTGCCAGCAGCGTAGGGACCGGGGGCTACACCTTC; j_gene: TRBJ1-2; d_gene: NA; v_gene: TRBV9; abundance: NA
CDR3aa: CASSFGQSQETQYF; CDR3nt: TGTGCCAGCAGCTTCGGACAATCACAAGAGACCCAGTACTTC; j_gene: TRBJ2-5; d_gene: NA; v_gene: TRBV5-5; abundance: NA
CDR3aa: CASSPTPGQGTSPLHF; CDR3nt: TGTGCCAGCAGCCCAACTCCGGGACAGGGGACTTCACCCCTCCACTTT; j_gene: TRBJ1-6; d_gene: TRBD1; v_gene: TRBV5-4; abundance: NA
CDR3aa: CSASYLGTSTDTQYF; CDR3nt: TGCAGTGCGAGTTATCTTGGCACTAGCACAGATACGCAGTATTTT; j_gene: TRBJ2-3; d_gene: NA; v_gene: TRBV20-1; abundance: NA
CDR3aa: CASSYLRPNSYEQYF; CDR3nt: TGTGCCAGCAGTTACCTTCGGCCGAACTCCTACGAGCAGTACTTC; j_gene: TRBJ2-7; d_gene: NA; v_gene: TRBV6-7; abundance: NA
CDR3aa: CASSHVADTDTQYF; CDR3nt: TGTGCCAGCAGCCATGTAGCGGATACAGATACGCAGTATTTT; j_gene: TRBJ2-3; d_gene: NA; v_gene: TRBV9; abundance: NA
CDR3aa: CASSLWRGNEQFF; CDR3nt: TGTGCCAGCAGCCTCTGGCGGGGGAATGAGCAGTTCTTC; j_gene: TRBJ2-1; d_gene: TRBD2; v_gene: TRBV5-6; abundance: NA
CDR3aa: CASSLMSANTEAFF; CDR3nt: TGTGCCAGCAGTTTAATGTCAGCGAACACTGAAGCTTTCTTT; j_gene: TRBJ1-1; d_gene: NA; v_gene: TRBV27; abundance: NA
CDR3aa: CASTKTGQGSDTQYF; CDR3nt: TGTGCCAGCACCAAGACGGGACAGGGGTCAGATACGCAGTATTTT; j_gene: TRBJ2-3; d_gene: TRBD1; v_gene: TRBV7-9; abundance: NA
CDR3aa: CASSYEAQGVYEQYF; CDR3nt: TGTGCCAGCAGTTACGAGGCGCAGGGGGTATACGAGCAGTACTTC; j_gene: TRBJ2-7; d_gene: TRBD1; v_gene: TRBV6-5; abundance: NA
CDR3aa: CATTGQGRTEAFF; CDR3nt: TGTGCCACCACGGGACAGGGAAGGACTGAAGCTTTCTTT; j_gene: TRBJ1-1; d_gene: TRBD1; v_gene: TRBV27; abundance: NA
CDR3aa: CASSLLMGTATNEKLFF; CDR3nt: TGTGCCAGCAGCTTATTGATGGGGACTGCAACTAATGAAAAACTGTTTTTT; j_gene: TRBJ1-4; d_gene: NA; v_gene: TRBV7-2; abundance: NA
CDR3aa: CASSFNRDRAYNEQFF; CDR3nt: TGTGCCAGCAGCTTTAACCGGGACAGGGCCTACAATGAGCAGTTCTTC; j_gene: TRBJ2-1; d_gene: TRBD1; v_gene: TRBV7-8; abundance: NA
CDR3aa: CASSDTHNQPQHF; CDR3nt: TGTGCCAGTAGCGACACCCACAATCAGCCCCAGCATTTT; j_gene: TRBJ1-5; d_gene: NA; v_gene: TRBV19; abundance: NA
CDR3aa: CASSQDLLGTEAFF; CDR3nt: TGTGCCAGCAGCCAAGATCTTTTGGGGACTGAAGCTTTCTTT; j_gene: TRBJ1-1; d_gene: NA; v_gene: TRBV14; abundance: NA
CDR3aa: CASKETNSGNTIYF; CDR3nt: TGTGCCAGCAAGGAGACCAACTCTGGAAACACCATATATTTT; j_gene: TRBJ1-3; d_gene: NA; v_gene: TRBV6-5; abundance: NA
CDR3aa: CPSLRDPSLGQYF; CDR3nt: TGCCCCTCACTCCGGGACCCTTCCCTGGGGCAGTACTTC; j_gene: TRBJ2-7; d_gene: NA; v_gene: TRBV5-1; abundance: NA
CDR3aa: CASSPTPYEQYF; CDR3nt: TGTGCCAGCAGTCCTACCCCCTACGAGCAGTACTTC; j_gene: TRBJ2-7; d_gene: NA; v_gene: TRBV7-9; abundance: NA
CDR3aa: CASSPPGTVGGYGYTF; CDR3nt: TGTGCCAGCTCACCCCCCGGGACGGTGGGAGGCTATGGCTACACCTTC; j_gene: TRBJ1-2; d_gene: NA; v_gene: TRBV18; abundance: NA
CDR3aa: CASSSPPEQPQHF; CDR3nt: TGTGCCAGTAGTAGCCCGCCTGAGCAGCCCCAGCATTTT; j_gene: TRBJ1-5; d_gene: NA; v_gene: TRBV19; abundance: NA
CDR3aa: CASIRSGELFF; CDR3nt: TGTGCCAGCATTCGAAGCGGGGAGCTGTTTTTT; j_gene: TRBJ2-2; d_gene: NA; v_gene: TRBV19; abundance: NA
CDR3aa: CSASKAQVNTEAFF; CDR3nt: TGCAGTGCTAGTAAGGCCCAAGTAAACACTGAAGCTTTCTTT; j_gene: TRBJ1-1; d_gene: NA; v_gene: TRBV20-1; abundance: NA
CDR3aa: CAISESMSLMNTEAFF; CDR3nt: TGTGCCATCAGTGAGTCGATGAGCTTGATGAACACTGAAGCTTTCTTT; j_gene: TRBJ1-1; d_gene: NA; v_gene: TRBV10-3; abundance: NA
CDR3aa: CASSVKGRRLDGYTF; CDR3nt: TGTGCCAGTAGTGTAAAGGGACGGCGACTGGATGGCTACACCTTC; j_gene: TRBJ1-2; d_gene: NA; v_gene: TRBV19; abundance: NA
CDR3aa: CASSLVLAGTDTQYF; CDR3nt: TGTGCCAGCAGCTTAGTTTTAGCGGGGACAGATACGCAGTATTTT; j_gene: TRBJ2-3; d_gene: TRBD2; v_gene: TRBV7-2; abundance: NA
CDR3aa: CASFRGGGSGNTIYF; CDR3nt: TGTGCCAGCTTTCGGGGAGGGGGGAGTGGAAACACCATATATTTT; j_gene: TRBJ1-3; d_gene: NA; v_gene: TRBV6-5; abundance: NA
CDR3aa: CSARDRAHEQYF; CDR3nt: TGCAGCGCTCGGGACAGGGCCCACGAGCAGTACTTC; j_gene: TRBJ2-7; d_gene: TRBD1; v_gene: TRBV29-1; abundance: NA
CDR3aa: CASSEYSRGDYGYTF; CDR3nt: TGTGCCAGCAGTGAATATAGCAGGGGGGACTATGGCTACACCTTC; j_gene: TRBJ1-2; d_gene: TRBD1; v_gene: TRBV6-1; abundance: NA
CDR3aa: CASSLGPLAGVFGMMETQYF; CDR3nt: TGTGCCAGCAGTTTAGGTCCGCTAGCGGGGGTATTTGGCATGATGGAGACCCAGTACTTC; j_gene: TRBJ2-5; d_gene: TRBD2; v_gene: TRBV28; abundance: NA
CDR3aa: CASTEDRGSNYGYTF; CDR3nt: TGCGCCAGCACCGAGGACAGGGGCTCTAACTATGGCTACACCTTC; j_gene: TRBJ1-2; d_gene: TRBD1; v_gene: TRBV5-1; abundance: NA
CDR3aa: CASSLRWATEAFF; CDR3nt: TGTGCCAGCAGCCTCCGGTGGGCCACTGAAGCTTTCTTT; j_gene: TRBJ1-1; d_gene: NA; v_gene: TRBV3-1/TRBV3-2; abundance: NA